Listed below are T cell receptor beta chains from one sample, sequenced in a study of cytomegalovirus exposure and HLA in healthy donors. Generated by immunoSEQ multiplex PCR, the TCRdb table keeps only in-frame clones and is missing some. The table records some 60,000 clones, around 96% of them present only once. The material sequenced was PBMCs. These receptors were collected from a man aged 18 to 35 in good health and CMV-seronegative. CDR3s include the opening cysteine and the closing phenylalanine or tryptophan. Fields, in order: V gene, J gene, clone size, D gene, CDR3 protein, CDR3 DNA. The D gene is left open where the match is weak. Expanded clones get a size class; other rows say once, few or many, or leave the size out.

v_call: TRBV7-8
j_call: TRBJ2-2
clone_size: .
d_call: TRBD1
cdr3_aa: CASNVRTGVTGELFF
cdr3_nt: TGTGCCAGCAACGTCAGGACAGGGGTCACCGGGGAGCTGTTTTTT

v_call: TRBV28
j_call: TRBJ1-5
clone_size: .
d_call: TRBD1
cdr3_aa: CASSSTGQGDRNQPQHF
cdr3_nt: TGTGCCAGCAGTTCGACGGGACAGGGAGATCGCAATCAGCCCCAGCATTTT

v_call: TRBV7-8
j_call: TRBJ2-7
clone_size: .
d_call: .
cdr3_aa: CASSLTMGAAYEQYF
cdr3_nt: TGTGCCAGCAGCTTAACCATGGGAGCTGCCTACGAGCAGTACTTC

v_call: TRBV19
j_call: TRBJ2-6
clone_size: .
d_call: .
cdr3_aa: CASCLRGTGANVLTF
cdr3_nt: TGTGCCAGTTGCCTCAGGGGAACTGGGGCCAACGTCCTGACTTTC

v_call: TRBV27
j_call: TRBJ2-2
clone_size: .
d_call: .
cdr3_aa: CASRDLARRNTGELFF
cdr3_nt: TGTGCCAGCAGGGACTTAGCGAGAAGGAACACCGGGGAGCTGTTTTTT

v_call: TRBV18
j_call: TRBJ1-1
clone_size: .
d_call: TRBD1
cdr3_aa: CASSPGQGAWLTEAFF
cdr3_nt: TGTGCCAGCTCACCAGGACAGGGGGCATGGTTAACTGAAGCTTTCTTT

v_call: TRBV7-9
j_call: TRBJ2-3
clone_size: .
d_call: TRBD2
cdr3_aa: CASSSILAGVTDTQYF
cdr3_nt: TGTGCCAGCAGCTCTATACTAGCGGGAGTCACAGATACGCAGTATTTT

v_call: TRBV18
j_call: TRBJ2-1
clone_size: .
d_call: TRBD2
cdr3_aa: CASSRGTSGYNEQFF
cdr3_nt: TGTGCCAGCTCACGCGGGACTAGCGGTTACAATGAGCAGTTCTTC

v_call: TRBV11-2
j_call: TRBJ2-1
clone_size: .
d_call: TRBD1
cdr3_aa: CASSPVRSGTGHYNEQFF
cdr3_nt: TGTGCCAGCAGCCCAGTACGGTCGGGGACAGGACACTACAATGAGCAGTTCTTC

v_call: TRBV27
j_call: TRBJ2-1
clone_size: .
d_call: .
cdr3_aa: CASSLEPYSYNEQFF
cdr3_nt: TGTGCCAGCAGTTTAGAGCCTTACTCCTACAATGAGCAGTTCTTC

v_call: TRBV28
j_call: TRBJ1-1
clone_size: .
d_call: .
cdr3_aa: CASREGNTEAFF
cdr3_nt: TGTGCCAGCCGGGAAGGGAACACTGAAGCTTTCTTT

v_call: TRBV19
j_call: TRBJ1-2
clone_size: .
d_call: .
cdr3_aa: CASSILDDFEDYGYTF
cdr3_nt: TGTGCCAGTAGTATCCTCGACGACTTCGAGGACTATGGCTACACCTTC

v_call: TRBV5-4
j_call: TRBJ2-5
clone_size: .
d_call: .
cdr3_aa: CASSSDQRRRQETQYF
cdr3_nt: TGTGCCAGCAGCTCAGACCAAAGGAGGAGGCAAGAGACCCAGTACTTC

v_call: TRBV4-3
j_call: TRBJ2-7
clone_size: .
d_call: .
cdr3_aa: CANSYYEQYF
cdr3_nt: TGCGCCAACTCATATTACGAGCAGTACTTC

v_call: TRBV5-6
j_call: TRBJ2-4
clone_size: once
d_call: TRBD2
cdr3_aa: CASSGRGGRANKNIQYF
cdr3_nt: TGTGCCAGCAGCGGCCGGGGGGGCAGGGCAAACAAAAACATTCAGTACTTC

v_call: TRBV28
j_call: TRBJ2-3
clone_size: .
d_call: TRBD2
cdr3_aa: CASSPRLAGPSTDTQYF
cdr3_nt: TGTGCCAGCAGTCCCAGACTAGCGGGACCCAGCACAGATACGCAGTATTTT

v_call: TRBV13
j_call: TRBJ2-7
clone_size: once
d_call: .
cdr3_aa: CASSLSLGSYEQYF
cdr3_nt: TGTGCCAGCAGCTTAAGTCTAGGCTCCTACGAGCAGTACTTC

v_call: TRBV4-1
j_call: TRBJ1-5
clone_size: .
d_call: .
cdr3_aa: CASSQVSDNYQPQHF
cdr3_nt: TGCGCCAGCAGCCAAGTGTCAGACAATTATCAGCCCCAGCATTTT

v_call: TRBV6-5
j_call: TRBJ2-7
clone_size: .
d_call: .
cdr3_aa: CASSYSMAGEQYF
cdr3_nt: TGTGCCAGCAGTTACTCGATGGCGGGTGAGCAGTACTTC

v_call: TRBV10-1
j_call: TRBJ1-1
clone_size: once
d_call: .
cdr3_aa: CASSDGRKNTEAFF
cdr3_nt: TGCGCCAGCAGTGATGGCAGAAAGAACACTGAAGCTTTCTTT

v_call: TRBV5-6
j_call: TRBJ1-1
clone_size: .
d_call: .
cdr3_aa: CASSLAGDEDTEAFF
cdr3_nt: TGTGCCAGCAGCTTGGCAGGGGACGAGGACACTGAAGCTTTCTTT

v_call: TRBV9
j_call: TRBJ2-2
clone_size: .
d_call: TRBD2
cdr3_aa: CASSPGTSGRSGELFF
cdr3_nt: TGTGCCAGCAGCCCGGGGACTAGCGGGAGGTCCGGGGAGCTGTTTTTT

v_call: TRBV2
j_call: TRBJ1-1
clone_size: .
d_call: TRBD1
cdr3_aa: CASSSGQGEAFF
cdr3_nt: TGTGCCAGCAGTTCGGGACAGGGTGAAGCTTTCTTT

v_call: TRBV25-1
j_call: TRBJ2-2
clone_size: .
d_call: .
cdr3_aa: CASRPGVESGELFF
cdr3_nt: TGTGCCAGCAGACCAGGGGTGGAGTCTGGGGAGCTGTTTTTT

v_call: TRBV5-1
j_call: TRBJ2-1
clone_size: .
d_call: .
cdr3_aa: CASSPDRKGEQFF
cdr3_nt: TGCGCCAGCAGCCCTGACAGGAAGGGTGAGCAGTTCTTC

v_call: TRBV9
j_call: TRBJ2-3
clone_size: .
d_call: TRBD1
cdr3_aa: CASSPRTGLTDTQYF
cdr3_nt: TGTGCCAGCAGCCCGCGGACAGGCCTCACAGATACGCAGTATTTT

v_call: TRBV5-4
j_call: TRBJ2-3
clone_size: .
d_call: TRBD2
cdr3_aa: CASSLLSREWSDTQYF
cdr3_nt: TGTGCCAGCAGCTTGCTGTCGCGGGAGTGGTCAGATACGCAGTATTTT

v_call: TRBV23-1
j_call: TRBJ2-5
clone_size: .
d_call: TRBD2
cdr3_aa: CASSHSSGSEETQYF
cdr3_nt: TGCGCCAGCAGTCATTCCAGCGGGAGTGAGGAGACCCAGTACTTC

v_call: TRBV19
j_call: TRBJ2-7
clone_size: .
d_call: .
cdr3_aa: CASKHSGQSRDEQYF
cdr3_nt: TGTGCCAGCAAGCACTCGGGACAAAGTAGAGACGAGCAGTACTTC

v_call: TRBV15
j_call: TRBJ2-6
clone_size: .
d_call: .
cdr3_aa: CATSRATDSGANVLTF
cdr3_nt: TGTGCCACCAGCAGAGCTACAGACTCTGGGGCCAACGTCCTGACTTTC

v_call: TRBV28
j_call: TRBJ2-1
clone_size: .
d_call: TRBD2
cdr3_aa: CASSFTSVYNEQFF
cdr3_nt: TGTGCCAGCAGTTTTACTAGCGTATACAATGAGCAGTTCTTC

v_call: TRBV5-1
j_call: TRBJ1-4
clone_size: .
d_call: TRBD1
cdr3_aa: CASSSGQGLFNEKLFF
cdr3_nt: TGCGCCAGCAGCTCAGGACAGGGGCTGTTTAATGAAAAACTGTTTTTT

v_call: TRBV29-1
j_call: TRBJ2-1
clone_size: .
d_call: .
cdr3_aa: CSVETRASYEQFF
cdr3_nt: TGCAGCGTTGAGACTAGAGCTAGTTATGAGCAGTTCTTC

v_call: TRBV5-1
j_call: TRBJ2-1
clone_size: once
d_call: TRBD2
cdr3_aa: CASSSSGTSGRALHEQFF
cdr3_nt: TGCGCCAGCAGCTCGTCCGGGACTAGCGGGAGGGCCCTTCATGAGCAGTTCTTC

v_call: TRBV5-4
j_call: TRBJ2-1
clone_size: .
d_call: .
cdr3_aa: CASSLEGGGAYNEQFF
cdr3_nt: TGTGCCAGCAGCTTGGAGGGGGGAGGGGCCTACAATGAGCAGTTCTTC

v_call: TRBV30
j_call: TRBJ2-2
clone_size: .
d_call: .
cdr3_aa: CAWSVIGAGELFF
cdr3_nt: TGTGCCTGGAGTGTAATAGGGGCCGGGGAGCTGTTTTTT

v_call: TRBV19
j_call: TRBJ2-1
clone_size: .
d_call: .
cdr3_aa: CASSMIGTPNYNEQFF
cdr3_nt: TGTGCCAGTAGTATGATTGGGACACCTAACTACAATGAGCAGTTCTTC

v_call: TRBV19
j_call: TRBJ2-7
clone_size: .
d_call: TRBD2
cdr3_aa: CASSGTSGSGGSDEQYF
cdr3_nt: TGTGCCAGCTCCGGGACTAGCGGGAGTGGGGGAAGCGACGAGCAGTACTTC

v_call: TRBV2
j_call: TRBJ1-5
clone_size: .
d_call: .
cdr3_aa: CASSVAGGGQPQHF
cdr3_nt: TGTGCCAGCAGTGTGGCAGGAGGAGGTCAGCCCCAGCATTTT

v_call: TRBV4-3
j_call: TRBJ2-2
clone_size: .
d_call: .
cdr3_aa: CASSQGLGASTGELFF
cdr3_nt: TGCGCCAGCAGCCAAGGGTTAGGGGCGAGCACCGGGGAGCTGTTTTTT

v_call: TRBV7-9
j_call: TRBJ2-7
clone_size: .
d_call: TRBD2
cdr3_aa: CASSLGGGEQYF
cdr3_nt: TGTGCCAGCAGCTTAGGGGGGGGCGAGCAGTACTTC

v_call: TRBV7-9
j_call: TRBJ2-2
clone_size: .
d_call: TRBD2
cdr3_aa: CASSLTSEAGELFF
cdr3_nt: TGTGCCAGCAGCTTGACTAGCGAAGCCGGGGAGCTGTTTTTT

v_call: TRBV11-2
j_call: TRBJ2-7
clone_size: .
d_call: .
cdr3_aa: CASSLVSARSYEQYF
cdr3_nt: TGTGCCAGCAGCTTAGTGTCTGCCAGATCCTACGAGCAGTACTTC

v_call: TRBV28
j_call: TRBJ2-1
clone_size: .
d_call: TRBD2
cdr3_aa: CASSPLMAGEYNEQFF
cdr3_nt: TGTGCCAGCAGCCCCCTTATGGCGGGAGAGTACAATGAGCAGTTCTTC

v_call: TRBV29-1
j_call: TRBJ1-1
clone_size: .
d_call: TRBD1
cdr3_aa: CSVRQGAFTEAFF
cdr3_nt: TGCAGCGTTAGACAGGGGGCCTTCACTGAAGCTTTCTTT

v_call: TRBV6-1
j_call: TRBJ1-1
clone_size: .
d_call: .
cdr3_aa: CAIERSGGRTEAFF
cdr3_nt: TGTGCCATAGAAAGGTCGGGGGGCCGAACTGAAGCTTTCTTT

v_call: TRBV7-2
j_call: TRBJ2-5
clone_size: .
d_call: TRBD1
cdr3_aa: CASSRRGTAFQETQYF
cdr3_nt: TGTGCCAGCAGCCGCAGGGGGACAGCCTTCCAAGAGACCCAGTACTTC

v_call: TRBV27
j_call: TRBJ2-1
clone_size: .
d_call: .
cdr3_aa: CASSLRQSSYNEQFF
cdr3_nt: TGTGCCAGCAGTCTCAGACAGAGCTCCTACAATGAGCAGTTCTTC

v_call: TRBV27
j_call: TRBJ2-3
clone_size: .
d_call: TRBD2
cdr3_aa: CASSAGAGNLNTQYF
cdr3_nt: TGTGCCAGCAGTGCTGGAGCGGGAAACCTCAATACGCAGTATTTT

v_call: TRBV29-1
j_call: TRBJ1-4
clone_size: .
d_call: .
cdr3_aa: CSAGGLGEKLFF
cdr3_nt: TGCAGCGCCGGGGGGCTCGGCGAAAAACTGTTTTTT

v_call: TRBV15
j_call: TRBJ1-2
clone_size: .
d_call: TRBD1
cdr3_aa: CATSPQDRGGDGYTF
cdr3_nt: TGTGCCACCAGCCCCCAGGACAGGGGCGGGGATGGCTACACCTTC

v_call: TRBV6-5
j_call: TRBJ1-2
clone_size: once
d_call: .
cdr3_aa: CASRETVNYGYTF
cdr3_nt: TGTGCCAGCAGAGAGACAGTTAACTATGGCTACACCTTC

v_call: TRBV7-2
j_call: TRBJ2-1
clone_size: .
d_call: TRBD2
cdr3_aa: CASSTGGWYASNKQFF
cdr3_nt: TGTGCCAGCAGCACCGGGGGGTGGTATGCATCCAATAAGCAGTTCTTC

v_call: TRBV25-1
j_call: TRBJ2-7
clone_size: .
d_call: TRBD1
cdr3_aa: CASSVSLRDRSNEQYF
cdr3_nt: TGTGCCAGCAGTGTCTCCCTCCGGGACAGGTCGAACGAGCAGTACTTC